In its sample, the clone carrying this TCR beta chain was seen once. Antigen unknown. This CDR3 has 14 residues. Germline values: CDR1 MNHNY, CDR2 SVGAGI (reference sequence). The germline V and J ends were trimmed by 5 bases and 0 bases, with 8 bases remaining between them. The entry originates in a study of OX40 agonist ivuxolimab in advanced cancers. Study-level information: Three individuals attained partial responses, comprising one hepatocellular carcinoma case and two cutaneous melanoma cases. Study results and caveats: Compared with CD4+, CD8+ T cells on average had more expanded clones. Some nonresponders likewise displayed low normalized T-cell clonal expansion.

Only in-frame clones appear in the TCRdb table, and some are missing; sequencing was by immunoSEQ multiplex PCR. The sample lists about 35,000 clones; 65% to 80% were seen once. The rearrangement links TRBV6-6 to TRBJ1-3; D is unresolved. The input for sequencing was CD4+ or CD8+ T cells sorted from blood, taken in a trial of the OX40 agonist ivuxolimab. This TCR came from an adult with an advanced solid tumor such as melanoma, head and neck, liver or kidney cancer. CDR3 coding DNA: TGTGCCAGCAGTCCCCGGCACTCTGGAAACACCATATATTTT. Translated: CASSPRHSGNTIYF.